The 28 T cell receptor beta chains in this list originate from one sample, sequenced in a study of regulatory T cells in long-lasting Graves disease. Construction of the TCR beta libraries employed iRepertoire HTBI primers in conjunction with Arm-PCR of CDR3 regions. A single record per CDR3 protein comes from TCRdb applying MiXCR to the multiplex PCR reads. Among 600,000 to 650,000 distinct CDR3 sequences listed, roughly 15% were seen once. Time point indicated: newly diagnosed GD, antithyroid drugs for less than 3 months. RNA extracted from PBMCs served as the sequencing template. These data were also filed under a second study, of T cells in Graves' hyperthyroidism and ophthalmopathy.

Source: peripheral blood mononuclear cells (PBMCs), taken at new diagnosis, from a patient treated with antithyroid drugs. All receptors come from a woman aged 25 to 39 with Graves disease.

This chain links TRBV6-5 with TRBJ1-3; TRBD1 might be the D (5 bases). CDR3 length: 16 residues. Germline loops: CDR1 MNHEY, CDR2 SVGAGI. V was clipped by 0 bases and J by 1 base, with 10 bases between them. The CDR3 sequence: CASSYSSGRSGNTIYF. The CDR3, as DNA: TGTGCCAGCAGTTACTCTTCAGGGCGATCTGGAAACACCATATATTTT.

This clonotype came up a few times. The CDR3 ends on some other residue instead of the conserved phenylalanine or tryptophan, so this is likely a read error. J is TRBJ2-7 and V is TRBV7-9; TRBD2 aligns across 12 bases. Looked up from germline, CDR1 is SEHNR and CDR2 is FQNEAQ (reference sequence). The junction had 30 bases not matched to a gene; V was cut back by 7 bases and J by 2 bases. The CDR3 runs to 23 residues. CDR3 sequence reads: CASILIPLRPTSGRPSVTYEQYS. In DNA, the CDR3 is TGTGCCAGCATCCTCATCCCCCTCAGACCGACTAGCGGGAGACCGAGCGTGACCTACGAGCAGTACTCC.

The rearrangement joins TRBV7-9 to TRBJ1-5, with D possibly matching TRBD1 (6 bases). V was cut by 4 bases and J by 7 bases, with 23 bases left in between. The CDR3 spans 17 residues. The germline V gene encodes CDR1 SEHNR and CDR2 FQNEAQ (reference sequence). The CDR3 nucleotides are TGTGCCAGCAGCTGGGGGCTGGGGTACATGGAGGGACAGCCCCAGCATTTT. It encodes CASSWGLGYMEGQPQHF.

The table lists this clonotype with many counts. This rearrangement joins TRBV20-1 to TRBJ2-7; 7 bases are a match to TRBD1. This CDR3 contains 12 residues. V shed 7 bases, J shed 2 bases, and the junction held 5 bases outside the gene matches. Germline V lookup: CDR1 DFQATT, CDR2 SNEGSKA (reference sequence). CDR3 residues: CSDRQGPYEQYF. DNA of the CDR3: TGCAGTGATCGACAGGGACCCTACGAGCAGTACTTC.

The CDR3 spells CASSYGQGFGEQYF. CDR3 nucleotide sequence: TGTGCCAGCAGTTACGGACAGGGGTTCGGCGAGCAGTACTTC. The chain uses TRBV6-2 or TRBV6-3 and TRBJ2-7; TRBD1 matches at 9 bases. The CDR3 totals 14 residues. Trimming at V came to 2 bases and at J to 6 bases, leaving 5 bases not matched to a gene. CDR1 and CDR2 (germline): MNHEY, SVGEGT.

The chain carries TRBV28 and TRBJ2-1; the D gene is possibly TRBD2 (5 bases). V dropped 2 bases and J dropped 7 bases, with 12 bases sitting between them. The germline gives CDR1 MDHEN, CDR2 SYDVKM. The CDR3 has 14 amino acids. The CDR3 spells CASSLVTSPNEQFF. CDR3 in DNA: TGTGCCAGCAGTTTAGTCACTAGTCCAAATGAGCAGTTCTTC.

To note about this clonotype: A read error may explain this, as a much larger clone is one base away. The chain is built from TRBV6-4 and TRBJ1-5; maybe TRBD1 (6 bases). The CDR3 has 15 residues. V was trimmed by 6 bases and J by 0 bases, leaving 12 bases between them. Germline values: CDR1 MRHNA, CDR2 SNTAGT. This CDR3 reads CASRGTNYSNQPQHF. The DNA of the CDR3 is TGTGCCAGCAGGGGGACAAATTATAGCAATCAGCCCCAGCATTTT.

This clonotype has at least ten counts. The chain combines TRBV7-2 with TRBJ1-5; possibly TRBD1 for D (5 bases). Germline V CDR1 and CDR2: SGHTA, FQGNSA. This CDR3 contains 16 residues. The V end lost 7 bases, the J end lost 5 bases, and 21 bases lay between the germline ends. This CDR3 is CASTRTEGLGYQPQHF. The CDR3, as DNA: TGTGCCAGCACCCGTACGGAGGGGCTCGGTTATCAGCCCCAGCATTTT. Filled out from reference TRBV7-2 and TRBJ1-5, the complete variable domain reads GAGVSQSPSNKVTEKGKDVELRCDPISGHTALYWYRQSLGQGLEFLIYFQGNSAPDKSGLPSDRFSAERTGGSVSTLTIQRTQQEDSAVYLCASTRTEGLGYQPQHFGDGTRLSIL.

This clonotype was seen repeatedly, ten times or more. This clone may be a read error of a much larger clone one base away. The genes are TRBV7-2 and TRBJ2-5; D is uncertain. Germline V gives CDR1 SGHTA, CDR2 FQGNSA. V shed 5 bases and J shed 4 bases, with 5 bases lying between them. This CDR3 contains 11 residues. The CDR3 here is CASSTRETQYF. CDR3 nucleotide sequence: TGTGCCAGCAGCACCCGAGAGACCCAGTACTTC.

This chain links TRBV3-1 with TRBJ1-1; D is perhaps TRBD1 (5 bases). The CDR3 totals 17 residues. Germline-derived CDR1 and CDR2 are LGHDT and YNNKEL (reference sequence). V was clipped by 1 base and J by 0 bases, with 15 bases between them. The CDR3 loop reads CASSQGSGWKMNTEAFF. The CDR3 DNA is TGTGCCAGCAGCCAAGGGTCAGGGTGGAAAATGAACACTGAAGCTTTCTTT. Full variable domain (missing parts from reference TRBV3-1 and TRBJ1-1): DTAVSQTPKYLVTQMGNDKSIKCEQNLGHDTMYWYKQDSKKFLKIMFSYNNKELIINETVPNRFSPKSPDKAHLNLHINSLELGDSAVYFCASSQGSGWKMNTEAFFGQGTRLTVV.

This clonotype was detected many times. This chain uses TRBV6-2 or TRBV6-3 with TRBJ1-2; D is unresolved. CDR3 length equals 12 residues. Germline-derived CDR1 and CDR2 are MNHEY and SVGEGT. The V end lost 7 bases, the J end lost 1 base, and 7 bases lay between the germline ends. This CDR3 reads CASMRSNYGYTF. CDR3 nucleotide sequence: TGTGCCAGCATGCGGAGTAACTATGGCTACACCTTC.

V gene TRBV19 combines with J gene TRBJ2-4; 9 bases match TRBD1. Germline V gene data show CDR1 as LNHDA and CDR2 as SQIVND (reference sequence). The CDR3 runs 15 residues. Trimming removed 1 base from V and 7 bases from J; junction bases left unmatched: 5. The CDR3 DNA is TGTGCCAGTAGTATAGCGGGCGGACAGGGGAACATTCAGTACTTC. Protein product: CASSIAGGQGNIQYF.

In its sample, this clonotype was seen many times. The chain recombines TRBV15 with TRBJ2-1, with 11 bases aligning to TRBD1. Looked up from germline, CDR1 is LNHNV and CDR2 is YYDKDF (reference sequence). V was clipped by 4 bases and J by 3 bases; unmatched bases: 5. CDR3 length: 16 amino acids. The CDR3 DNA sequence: TGTGCCACCAGCAAACGGGACAGGGGGAACTACAATGAGCAGTTCTTC. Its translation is CATSKRDRGNYNEQFF. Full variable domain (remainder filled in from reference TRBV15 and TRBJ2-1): DAMVIQNPRYQVTQFGKPVTLSCSQTLNHNVMYWYQQKSSQAPKLLFHYYDKDFNNEADTPDNFQSRRPNTSFCFLDIRSPGLGDTAMYLCATSKRDRGNYNEQFFGPGTRLTVL.

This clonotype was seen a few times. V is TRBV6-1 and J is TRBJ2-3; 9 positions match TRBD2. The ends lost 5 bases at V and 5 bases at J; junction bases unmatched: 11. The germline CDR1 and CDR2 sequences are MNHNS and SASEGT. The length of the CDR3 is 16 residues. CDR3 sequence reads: CASSPKGAGGRDTQYF. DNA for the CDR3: TGTGCCAGCAGTCCCAAGGGGGCGGGAGGGAGAGATACGCAGTATTTT.

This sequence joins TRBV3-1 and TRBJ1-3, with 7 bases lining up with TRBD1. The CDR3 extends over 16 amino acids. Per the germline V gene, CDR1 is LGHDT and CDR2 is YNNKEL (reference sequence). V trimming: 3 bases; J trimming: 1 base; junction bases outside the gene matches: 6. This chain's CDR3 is CASSQQGTVSGNTIYF. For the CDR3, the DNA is TGTGCCAGCAGCCAGCAAGGGACAGTTTCTGGAAACACCATATATTTT.

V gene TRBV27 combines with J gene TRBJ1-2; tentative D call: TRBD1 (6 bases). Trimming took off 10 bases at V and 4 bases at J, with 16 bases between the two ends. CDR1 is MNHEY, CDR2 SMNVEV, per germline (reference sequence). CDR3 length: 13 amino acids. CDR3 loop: CAIRGGFGYGYTF. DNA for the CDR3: TGTGCCATCAGAGGGGGGTTTGGCTATGGCTACACCTTC.

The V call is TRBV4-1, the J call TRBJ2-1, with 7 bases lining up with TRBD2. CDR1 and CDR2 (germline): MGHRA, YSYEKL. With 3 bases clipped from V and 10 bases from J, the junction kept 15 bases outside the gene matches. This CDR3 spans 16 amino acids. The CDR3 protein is CASSHGTNGLWGEQFF. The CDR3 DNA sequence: TGCGCCAGCAGCCATGGGACTAACGGCCTATGGGGAGAGCAGTTCTTC.

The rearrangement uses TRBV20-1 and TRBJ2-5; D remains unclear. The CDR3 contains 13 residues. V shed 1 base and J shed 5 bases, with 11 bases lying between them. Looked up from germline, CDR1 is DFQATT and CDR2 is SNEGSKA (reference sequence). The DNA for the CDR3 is TGCAGTGCTAGAGGTGGGGTGGGGGAGACCCAGTACTTC. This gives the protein CSARGGVGETQYF.

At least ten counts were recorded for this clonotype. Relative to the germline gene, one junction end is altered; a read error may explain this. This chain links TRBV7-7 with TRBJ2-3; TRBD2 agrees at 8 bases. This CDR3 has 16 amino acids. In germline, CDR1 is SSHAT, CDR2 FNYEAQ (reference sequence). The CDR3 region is CASSSQRAGGLDTQYF. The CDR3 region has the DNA TGTGCTAGCAGCTCCCAACGGGCGGGGGGACTAGATACGCAGTATTTT.

CDR3 DNA: TGTGCCAGCAGTGGACAGGCCCGGACTAATTCGGGCCTCCACTTT. Protein: CASSGQARTNSGLHF. The gene calls are TRBV6-2 or TRBV6-3 and TRBJ1-6; 7 bases fit TRBD1. Germline V gene sequence: CDR1 MNHEY, CDR2 SVGEGT. The junction had 16 bases not matched to a gene; V was cut back by 5 bases and J by 15 bases. There are 15 residues in the CDR3.

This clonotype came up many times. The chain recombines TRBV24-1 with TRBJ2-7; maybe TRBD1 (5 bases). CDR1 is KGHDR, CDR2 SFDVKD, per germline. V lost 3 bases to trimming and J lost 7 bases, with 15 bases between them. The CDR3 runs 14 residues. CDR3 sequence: CATSDARVPREQYF. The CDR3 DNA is TGTGCCACCAGTGATGCCAGGGTTCCTCGGGAGCAGTACTTC.

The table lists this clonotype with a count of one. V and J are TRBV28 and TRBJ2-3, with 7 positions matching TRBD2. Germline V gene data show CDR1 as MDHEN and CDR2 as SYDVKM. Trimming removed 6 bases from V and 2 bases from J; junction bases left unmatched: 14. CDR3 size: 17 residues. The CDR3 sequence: CASRPHGGGSPTDTQYF. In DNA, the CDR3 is TGTGCCAGCAGACCCCATGGGGGGGGGTCCCCCACAGATACGCAGTATTTT.

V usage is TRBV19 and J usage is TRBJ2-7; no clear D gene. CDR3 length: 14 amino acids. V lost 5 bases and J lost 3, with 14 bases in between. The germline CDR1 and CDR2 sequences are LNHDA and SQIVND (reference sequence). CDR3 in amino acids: CASSSGYRNYEQYF. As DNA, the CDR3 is TGTGCCAGTAGTTCAGGATATCGCAACTACGAGCAGTACTTC.

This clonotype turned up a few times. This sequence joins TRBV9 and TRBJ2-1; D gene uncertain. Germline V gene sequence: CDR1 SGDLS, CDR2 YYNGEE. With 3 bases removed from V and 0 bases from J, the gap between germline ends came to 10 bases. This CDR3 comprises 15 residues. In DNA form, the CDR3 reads TGTGCCAGCAGCGAGTTCGATAGCTCCTACAATGAGCAGTTCTTC. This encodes CASSEFDSSYNEQFF.

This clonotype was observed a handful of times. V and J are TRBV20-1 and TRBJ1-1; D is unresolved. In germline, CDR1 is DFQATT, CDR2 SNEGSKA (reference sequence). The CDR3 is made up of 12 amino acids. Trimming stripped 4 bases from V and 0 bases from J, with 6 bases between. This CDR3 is CSANYLNTEAFF. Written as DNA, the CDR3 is TGCAGTGCTAACTACTTGAACACTGAAGCTTTCTTT.

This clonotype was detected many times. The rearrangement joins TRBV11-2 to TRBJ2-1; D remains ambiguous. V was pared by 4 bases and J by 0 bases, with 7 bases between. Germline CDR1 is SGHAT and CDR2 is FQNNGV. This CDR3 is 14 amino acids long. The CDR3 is CASSSQSSYNEQFF. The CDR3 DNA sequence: TGTGCCAGCAGCTCCCAGAGCTCCTACAATGAGCAGTTCTTC.

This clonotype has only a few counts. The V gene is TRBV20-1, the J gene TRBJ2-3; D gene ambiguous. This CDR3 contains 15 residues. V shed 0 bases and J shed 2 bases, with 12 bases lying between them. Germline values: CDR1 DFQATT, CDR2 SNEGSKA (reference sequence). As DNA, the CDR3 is TGCAGTGCTAGAGAATGGAAGTACTACACAGATACGCAGTATTTT. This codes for CSAREWKYYTDTQYF.

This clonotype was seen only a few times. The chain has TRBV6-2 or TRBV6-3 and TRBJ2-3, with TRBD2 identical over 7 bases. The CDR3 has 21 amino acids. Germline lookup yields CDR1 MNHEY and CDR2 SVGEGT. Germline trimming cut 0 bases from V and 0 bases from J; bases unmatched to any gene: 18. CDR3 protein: CASSYSGERGSFSPSTDTQYF. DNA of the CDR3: TGTGCCAGCAGTTACTCGGGGGAGCGGGGATCCTTTAGTCCTAGCACAGATACGCAGTATTTT.